This is a list of T cell receptor beta chains from one sample in a study of cytomegalovirus exposure and HLA in healthy donors. Using immunoSEQ multiplex PCR, the repertoire was profiled, and TCRdb retains in-frame clones only, with some absent. In the table there are approximately 160,000 clones, more than 70% of which are singletons. The sample was PBMCs. All receptors derive from a male donor in good health and CMV-seronegative. CDR3s include the opening cysteine and the closing phenylalanine or tryptophan. The order of the fields is D gene, V gene, CDR3 protein. The D gene is left open where the match is weak.

D: .
V: TRBV5-6
CDR3: CASSLDLSSYNEQFF

D: .
V: TRBV5-4
CDR3: CASSPDIATNEKLFF

D: TRBD1
V: TRBV5-1
CDR3: CASSLGGQGAQPQHF

D: TRBD1
V: TRBV6-1
CDR3: CASSATGVYEQYF

D: .
V: TRBV6-6
CDR3: CASRIASTDTQYF

D: TRBD1
V: TRBV7-9
CDR3: CASSGVAGGAETQYF

D: TRBD1
V: TRBV7-2
CDR3: CASSTDRLLTEAFF

D: TRBD1
V: TRBV18
CDR3: CASSLRTGNGNTIYF

D: TRBD2
V: TRBV28
CDR3: CASSFLLAGATHEQYF

D: .
V: TRBV7-3
CDR3: CASSLSPGSYEQYF

D: .
V: TRBV5-1
CDR3: CASSFALGWETQYF

D: .
V: TRBV4-3
CDR3: CASSQRDLSTGELFF

D: TRBD2
V: TRBV6-4
CDR3: CASSALAGGYNEQFF

D: TRBD2
V: TRBV7-9
CDR3: CASSATSGRLGTGELFF

D: TRBD1
V: TRBV5-6
CDR3: CASSRTGSAEKLFF

D: .
V: TRBV29-1
CDR3: CSVVQATNEQYF

D: TRBD1
V: TRBV28
CDR3: CASIAGQGTGELFF

D: .
V: TRBV9
CDR3: CASSVPGQETQYF

D: .
V: TRBV10-3
CDR3: CAITSGEMGTGELFF

D: TRBD2
V: TRBV15
CDR3: CATKQLDSGGAYEQYF

D: TRBD1
V: TRBV5-6
CDR3: CASSLTADRGAFF

D: .
V: TRBV29-1
CDR3: CSVDLAGAFYGYTF

D: TRBD1
V: TRBV18
CDR3: CASSQGQNYGYTF

D: .
V: TRBV19
CDR3: CASSHAGVQPQHF

D: .
V: TRBV4-1
CDR3: CASKSRQYF

D: .
V: TRBV6-5
CDR3: CASSPGIYEQYF

D: .
V: TRBV2
CDR3: CASSEGAPQPQHF

D: TRBD1
V: TRBV28
CDR3: CASTPGTGKKGLRRSGELFF

D: .
V: TRBV4-1
CDR3: CASSQDRGSGELFF

D: .
V: TRBV5-4
CDR3: CASSLPPGNTIYF

D: TRBD1
V: TRBV29-1
CDR3: CSVRTGPNQETQYF

D: TRBD1
V: TRBV7-3
CDR3: CASGDRLDGYTF

D: .
V: TRBV19
CDR3: CASSRGDAGGETQYF

D: TRBD2
V: TRBV30
CDR3: CAWSGGRVTGELFF

D: TRBD2
V: TRBV19
CDR3: CASSITGVVGGGNTGELFF

D: .
V: TRBV5-1
CDR3: CASSLGGGTEAFF

D: .
V: TRBV6-6
CDR3: CASSYGQGSNQPQHF

D: TRBD2
V: TRBV11-2
CDR3: CASSPTVGLAGFDEQFF

D: TRBD1
V: TRBV6-1
CDR3: CASSEARGPDWSSYEQYF

D: TRBD1
V: TRBV6-1
CDR3: CASSQTDRAGYTF